Presented here are 18 T cell receptor beta chains from one specimen sequenced in a study of T cells in narcolepsy. The repertoire was sequenced with immunoSEQ multiplex PCR; TCRdb's copy has only in-frame clones and lacks some. The table shows 30,000 to 40,000 clones, with approximately 85% occurring only once. Sequences were obtained from CD45RA- memory CD4+ T cells from PBMCs. The receptors shown here come from a human donor with narcolepsy.

The genes are TRBV5-1 and TRBJ2-5; maybe TRBD1 (6 bases). Trimming left V 4 bases short and J 6 bases short, with 16 bases between. From germline, CDR1 is SGHRS and CDR2 YFSETQ. CDR3 length: 14 residues. CDR3 residues: CASSTRNREKTQYF. Here the CDR3 DNA reads TGCGCCAGCAGCACTAGGAACAGGGAGAAGACCCAGTACTTC.

The V gene is TRBV28, the J gene TRBJ1-4; 9 nucleotides agree with TRBD1. Germline V gene lookup returns CDR1 MDHEN and CDR2 SYDVKM. V lost 7 bases, J lost 7 bases, and 7 bases stayed unmatched. The CDR3 is 14 residues long. CDR3 coding DNA: TGTGCCAGCAAACAACAGGGGGCGGCTGAAAAACTGTTTTTT. Protein product: CASKQQGAAEKLFF.

The chain combines TRBV27 with TRBJ1-2; TRBD1 agrees at 9 bases. Germline V gene sequence: CDR1 MNHEY, CDR2 SMNVEV (reference sequence). The CDR3 consists of 15 residues. The V gene end was trimmed by 8 bases and the J gene end by 7 bases; junction bases not matched to a gene: 14. The CDR3 DNA is TGTGCCAGCCTAATCCACAGGGGGCAGGAGAGTGGCTACACCTTC. Its protein is CASLIHRGQESGYTF.

This sequence joins TRBV5-1 and TRBJ1-1; 7 nucleotides match TRBD1. CDR1 is SGHRS and CDR2 is YFSETQ in the germline V gene. The CDR3 is 15 amino acids. The V segment lost 4 bases and the J segment 0 bases; nucleotides outside the gene matches: 6. Written as DNA, the CDR3 is TGCGCCAGCAGCATAAGACAGGGCATGAACACTGAAGCTTTCTTT. Its translation: CASSIRQGMNTEAFF.

This clone was seen only a few times. The chain couples TRBV25-1 to TRBJ2-2, with D maybe TRBD2 (7 bases). This CDR3 contains 14 residues. Germline CDR1 MGHDK, CDR2 SYGVNS. The germline V and J ends were trimmed by 6 bases and 4 bases, with 12 bases remaining between them. Here the CDR3 DNA reads TGTGCCAGCAGGGCGGGGGCCGCCACCGGGGAGCTGTTTTTT. Residues: CASRAGAATGELFF.

The rearrangement joins TRBV7-9 to TRBJ2-5, with D unresolved. From germline, CDR1 is SEHNR and CDR2 FQNEAQ (reference sequence). Trimming left V 0 bases short and J 5 bases short, with 1 base between. The CDR3 contains 11 residues. CDR3 nucleotides: TGTGCCAGCAGCTTAGCCGAGACCCAGTACTTC. Protein sequence: CASSLAETQYF.

This sequence joins TRBV30 and TRBJ2-5, with D possibly matching TRBD1 (5 bases). This CDR3 is built from 14 residues. CDR1 GTSNPN and CDR2 SVGIG come from the germline V gene (reference sequence). Between the trimmed V and J ends, which lost 0 bases and 5 bases, there was a span of 13 bases. This CDR3 is CAWSVYRFEETQYF. CDR3 coding DNA: TGTGCCTGGAGTGTATACAGGTTCGAGGAGACCCAGTACTTC.

A single count supports this clone. The chain joins TRBV30 to TRBJ2-1; 7 nucleotides match TRBD1. The V and J ends lost 3 bases and 0 bases, in that order; junction bases with no gene match: 8. The CDR3 length is 16 residues. Per germline, CDR1 GTSNPN and CDR2 SVGIG (reference sequence). The CDR3 region is CAWSRQGLDSYNEQFF. In nucleotides, the CDR3 is TGTGCCTGGAGCCGACAGGGTTTAGACTCCTACAATGAGCAGTTCTTC.

This clone appeared once. V gene TRBV19 combines with J gene TRBJ2-5; D perhaps matches TRBD2 (7 bases). Germline assignment: CDR1 LNHDA and CDR2 SQIVND (reference sequence). The ends were cut back, 5 bases at V and 4 bases at J, with 17 bases in the middle. This CDR3 has 15 amino acids. CDR3 in DNA: TGTGCCAGTAGTCCTCGGCGGGGGCGAGGAGAGACCCAGTACTTC. It translates to CASSPRRGRGETQYF.

On this clone: One junction end disagrees with the germline gene, perhaps due to a read error. CDR3 loop: CAGSSPSTSGSSGEQFF. The DNA for the CDR3 is TGTGCCGGCAGCTCACCCTCGACTAGCGGGAGTAGTGGTGAGCAGTTCTTC. This rearrangement joins TRBV13 to TRBJ2-1; TRBD2 aligns across 12 bases. This CDR3 comprises 17 residues. CDR1 and CDR2 from the germline V gene are PRHDT and FYEKMQ (reference sequence).

J is TRBJ2-7 and V is TRBV19, with 7 bases lining up with TRBD2. Trimming removed 5 bases from V and 0 bases from J; junction bases left unmatched: 10. This CDR3 has 16 amino acids. The germline V gene has CDR1 LNHDA and CDR2 SQIVND (reference sequence). The chain's CDR3 is CASSGGGFRTSYEQYF. In DNA, the CDR3 is TGTGCCAGTAGTGGGGGGGGGTTCCGGACCTCCTACGAGCAGTACTTC.

The sample holds a few counts of this clone. The chain joins TRBV2 to TRBJ2-7; weak D call: TRBD1 (5 bases). Per the germline V gene, CDR1 is SNHLY and CDR2 is FYNNEI. V dropped 7 bases and J dropped 3 bases, with 10 bases sitting between them. The CDR3 is 12 residues long. CDR3 in amino acids: CASTQEVYEQYF. CDR3 DNA sequence: TGTGCCAGCACACAGGAAGTCTACGAGCAGTACTTC. The whole variable domain, filled in from reference TRBV2 and TRBJ2-7, reads EPEVTQTPSHQVTQMGQEVILRCVPISNHLYFYWYRQILGQKVEFLVSFYNNEISEKSEIFDDQFSVERPDGSNFTLKIRSTKLEDSAMYFCASTQEVYEQYFGPGTRLTVT.

The V and J genes are TRBV30 and TRBJ1-2; no firm D call. This CDR3 has 13 residues. Looked up from germline, CDR1 is GTSNPN and CDR2 is SVGIG (reference sequence). Trimming left V 5 bases short and J 4 bases short, with 14 bases between. As DNA, the CDR3 is TGTGCCTGGGGGAGGGCGCGCTCCTATGGCTACACCTTC. This codes for CAWGRARSYGYTF. The full variable domain, with the rest looked up from reference TRBV30 and TRBJ1-2, is SQTIHQWPATLVQPVGSPLSLECTVEGTSNPNLYWYRQAAGRGLQLLFYSVGIGQISSEVPQNLSASRPQDRQFILSSKKLLLSDSGFYLCAWGRARSYGYTFGSGTRLTVV.

V is TRBV15 and J is TRBJ1-1; D ambiguous. From germline, CDR1 is LNHNV and CDR2 YYDKDF (reference sequence). The CDR3 consists of 12 residues. The V and J ends lost 6 bases and 5 bases respectively, with 10 bases between them. This chain's CDR3 is CATRHEWTEAFF. The CDR3 nucleotides read TGTGCCACCAGGCACGAGTGGACTGAAGCTTTCTTT.

This chain links TRBV5-6 with TRBJ2-3; D gene unclear. There are 16 residues in the CDR3. Per the germline V gene, CDR1 is SGHDT and CDR2 is YYEEEE. V shed 3 bases and J shed 1 base, with 15 bases lying between them. CDR3 sequence reads: CASSSPIGSGTDTQYF. CDR3 in DNA: TGTGCCAGCAGCTCCCCCATCGGGTCGGGCACAGATACGCAGTATTTT.

The rearrangement uses TRBV5-1 and TRBJ1-1; D perhaps matches TRBD1 (6 bases). There are 16 residues in the CDR3. With 2 bases removed from V and 1 base from J, the gap between germline ends came to 15 bases. Germline V gene lookup returns CDR1 SGHRS and CDR2 YFSETQ. Here the CDR3 reads CASSLFTRGGNTEAFF. The DNA for the CDR3 is TGCGCCAGCAGCTTATTCACCAGGGGAGGGAACACTGAAGCTTTCTTT.

V is TRBV4-3 and J is TRBJ2-7, with a weak D call TRBD1 (6 bases). The CDR3 is 14 residues long. Germline CDR1 LGHNA, CDR2 YSLEER. Trimming removed 4 bases at V and 7 bases at J, with 17 bases between. CDR3 DNA sequence: TGCGCCAGCAGCCTAGAGACAGGCCTCGGGGAGCAGTACTTC. This translates into CASSLETGLGEQYF.

The J gene is TRBJ2-7, the V gene TRBV5-1; perhaps TRBD1 as D (5 bases). The CDR3 length is 15 residues. V was shortened by 2 bases and J by 6 bases, with 18 bases between the two germline ends. Germline V CDR1 and CDR2: SGHRS, YFSETQ. CDR3 amino acids: CASSFIPTERGEQYF. In DNA, the CDR3 is TGCGCCAGCAGCTTCATTCCGACAGAGCGTGGCGAGCAGTACTTC. Variable domain in full (rest from reference TRBV5-1 and TRBJ2-7): KAGVTQTPRYLIKTRGQQVTLSCSPISGHRSVSWYQQTPGQGLQFLFEYFSETQRNKGNFPGRFSGRQFSNSRSEMNVSTLELGDSALYLCASSFIPTERGEQYFGPGTRLTVT.